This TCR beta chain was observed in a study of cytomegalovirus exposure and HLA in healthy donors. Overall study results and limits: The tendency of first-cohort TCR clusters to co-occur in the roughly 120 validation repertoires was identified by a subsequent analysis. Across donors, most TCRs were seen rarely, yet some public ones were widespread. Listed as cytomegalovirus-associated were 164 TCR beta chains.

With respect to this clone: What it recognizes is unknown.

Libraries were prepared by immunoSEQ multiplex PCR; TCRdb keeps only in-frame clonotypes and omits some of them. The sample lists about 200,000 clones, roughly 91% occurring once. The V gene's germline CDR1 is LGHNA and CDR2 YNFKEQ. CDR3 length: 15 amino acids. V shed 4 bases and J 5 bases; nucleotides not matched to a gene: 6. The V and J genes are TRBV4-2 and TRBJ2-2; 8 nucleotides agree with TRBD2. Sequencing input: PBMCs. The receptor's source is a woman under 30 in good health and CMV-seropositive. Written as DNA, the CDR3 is TGTGCCAGCAGCCGGGAGCGGGAGTCGACCGGGGAGCTGTTTTTT. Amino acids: CASSRERESTGELFF.